Detailed here is one T cell receptor (beta chain). Method: immunoSEQ multiplex PCR; TCRdb's copy keeps in-frame clones and lacks some. In the table there are 600,000 to 900,000 clones, approximately 83% of which are singletons. This CDR3 spans 15 amino acids. CDR1 is MGHRA, CDR2 YSYEKL, per germline. V gave up 2 bases and J gave up 9 bases, with 17 bases separating them. These data come from a study of shared T cell receptors in the human thymus. These same records also appear under a second study, on human thymus T cells. From that report: Thymic resections from corrective heart surgery supplied the tissue. Repertoires from thymus and blood appeared to show biased V and J gene usage. Related studies noted strongly shared thymic repertoires across unrelated people.

Material for sequencing was thymocytes. This receptor was obtained from a girl in the first two years of life with a congenital heart defect. The V and J genes are TRBV4-1 and TRBJ2-4; possible D gene TRBD2, 5 bases. Here the CDR3 DNA reads TGCGCCAGCAGCCAACCCCGAGAGAGGGCCACCATTCAGTACTTC. This codes for CASSQPRERATIQYF.